The 10 T cell receptor beta chains listed next were all sequenced from one sample in a study of cytomegalovirus exposure and HLA in healthy donors. The PCR ran on 60 Vbeta and 13 Jbeta primers. The protocol was immunoSEQ multiplex PCR, while the TCRdb copy is restricted to in-frame clones and leaves out a portion. The table has about 200,000 clones, over 65% seen once. The sample comprised PBMCs. These receptors all stem from a woman aged 25 to 39 in good health and CMV-seronegative.

The chain uses TRBV7-6 and TRBJ2-1, with TRBD1 matching 9 bases. The ends lost 4 bases at V and 8 bases at J; junction bases unmatched: 12. The germline CDR1 and CDR2 sequences are SGHVS and FNYEAQ. The CDR3 sequence is 16 residues long. CDR3 region: CASSSPTGGERDEQFF. In DNA, the CDR3 is TGTGCCAGCAGCTCCCCGACAGGGGGTGAACGGGATGAGCAGTTCTTC.

The chain uses TRBV5-1 and TRBJ1-5; a weak D match, TRBD1 (5 bases). V dropped 0 bases and J dropped 0 bases, with 7 bases sitting between them. Germline V gives CDR1 SGHRS, CDR2 YFSETQ. The CDR3 is made up of 15 amino acids. CDR3 loop: CASSLEGYSNQPQHF. CDR3 nucleotide sequence: TGCGCCAGCAGCTTGGAGGGGTATAGCAATCAGCCCCAGCATTTT.

The genes are TRBV28 and TRBJ2-1; D is perhaps TRBD1 (5 bases). V was clipped by 6 bases and J by 2 bases, with 14 bases between them. Germline CDR1 is MDHEN and CDR2 is SYDVKM. This CDR3 spans 15 amino acids. The chain's CDR3 is CASRRLQGAYNEQFF. The DNA of the CDR3 is TGTGCCAGCAGGAGGTTGCAGGGCGCCTACAATGAGCAGTTCTTC.

The chain employs TRBV29-1 and TRBJ1-4; D call uncertain. This CDR3 comprises 11 residues. V was pared by 6 bases and J by 5 bases, with 7 bases between. Germline CDR1 and CDR2: SQVTM and ANQGSEA. Written as DNA, the CDR3 is TGCAGCGTCCAGTTAAATGAAAAACTGTTTTTT. This gives the protein CSVQLNEKLFF.

The chain uses TRBV19 and TRBJ1-2, with D perhaps TRBD1 (6 bases). This CDR3 spans 15 amino acids. Trimming took 5 bases from V and 0 from J, leaving 13 bases between them. CDR1 and CDR2 (germline): LNHDA, SQIVND (reference sequence). The CDR3 coding sequence is TGTGCCAGTAGTCCTCGTACAGGGACTAACTATGGCTACACCTTC. This gives the protein CASSPRTGTNYGYTF.

The V gene is TRBV6-1, the J gene TRBJ1-2, with TRBD1 matching over 8 bases. The CDR3 contains 16 residues. Looked up from germline, CDR1 is MNHNS and CDR2 is SASEGT. The V segment lost 4 bases and the J segment 1 base; nucleotides outside the gene matches: 8. CDR3 DNA: TGTGCCAGCAGTGGGTCGACAGGGGCATTTAACTATGGCTACACCTTC. Translation gives CASSGSTGAFNYGYTF.

On this clone itself: One junction end disagrees with the germline gene, perhaps due to a read error. V gene TRBV2 combines with J gene TRBJ1-1; D is unresolved. There are 14 residues in the CDR3. Germline V gene lookup returns CDR1 SNHLY and CDR2 FYNNEI. For the CDR3, the DNA is TGTGCCAGCAATGAACTGGTTCGGCGGTCTGAAGCTTTCTTT. Its protein product is CASNELVRRSEAFF.

This chain joins TRBV7-3 and TRBJ2-2; D is unresolved. V was pared by 5 bases and J by 0 bases, with 7 bases between. The CDR3 has 14 residues. From germline, CDR1 is SGHTA and CDR2 FQGTGA. CDR3 in DNA: TGTGCCAGCAGCACTGCTCCGAACACCGGGGAGCTGTTTTTT. Translation: CASSTAPNTGELFF.

This clone was seen just once. This chain links TRBV7-9 with TRBJ2-7; D not certain. V dropped 5 bases and J dropped 4 bases, with 6 bases sitting between them. The germline V gene has CDR1 SEHNR and CDR2 FQNEAQ (reference sequence). The CDR3 runs 11 residues. The CDR3, as DNA: TGTGCCAGCAGCGACTCGTACGAGCAGTACTTC. Translating it yields CASSDSYEQYF.

This chain connects TRBV5-1 to TRBJ1-2; the match to TRBD1 covers 7 bases. Germline-derived CDR1 and CDR2 are SGHRS and YFSETQ. With 1 base clipped from V and 7 bases from J, the junction kept 10 bases outside the gene matches. The CDR3 loop spans 15 amino acids. CDR3 in amino acids: CASSLYDRDKRGYTF. CDR3 DNA: TGCGCCAGCAGCTTGTATGACAGGGATAAGCGTGGCTACACCTTC.